This T cell receptor (beta chain) is from a study of vaccination and CD4 T cells after COVID-19. Across the whole study: Post-vaccination samples were procured at a median of roughly 76 days following dose two (range 14 to 241). Spike peptides, overlapping and drawn from SARS-CoV-2, HCoV-NL63, HCoV-OC43 and HCoV-229E, were used to stimulate cells. Study outcomes and limitations: Relatively small numbers of convalescent patients were studied, with no early post-infection timepoints included.

Germline V gene lookup returns CDR1 KGHSH and CDR2 LQKENI. The length of the CDR3 is 15 residues. The germline V and J ends were trimmed by 3 bases and 1 base, with 12 bases remaining between them. Treatment defined: roughly 10-day PBMC culture with coronavirus spike peptide pools or control peptides (ViraFEST assay). Sequenced with the Oncomine TCR Beta short-read assay was DNA taken from cultured CD4+ T cells. A single record per CDR3 protein comes from TCRdb applying MiXCR to the PCR reads. The profile shows some 10,000 distinct CDR3 sequences, 66% of them singletons. Points on this clonotype: The antigen is undetermined.

This chain joins TRBV18 and TRBJ1-1; D is uncertain. Sample: CD4+ T cells from blood, cultured in vitro. The clonotype originates from a human donor who had recovered from COVID-19. The CDR3 protein is CASSPKKAGNTEAFF. The DNA of the CDR3 is TGTGCCAGCTCACCCAAAAAGGCAGGGAACACTGAAGCTTTCTTT.